This TCR beta chain was sequenced for a study of blood T cell repertoires in COVID-19. TCRdb's table, derived via immunoSEQ multiplex PCR, lists solely in-frame clones and lacks some. The sample carries a few hundred thousand clones, approximately 85% recorded once. V lost 5 bases to trimming and J lost 2 bases, with 9 bases between them. Germline assignment: CDR1 SNHLY and CDR2 FYNNEI. The length of the CDR3 is 13 residues. Participants were placed into cohorts based on the clinical history they reported. Resolution of symptoms, clearance, or two negative PCRs was present in recovered Cohort 3 donors.

Sequencing was carried out using PBMCs or T cells enriched from blood (not recorded which). This receptor was taken from a man aged 25 to 40 who had recovered from COVID-19. The V gene is TRBV2, the J gene TRBJ1-1, with a tentative D call TRBD1 (5 bases). Here the CDR3 reads CASSRQTNTEAFF. The CDR3, as DNA: TGTGCCAGCAGTAGACAGACCAACACTGAAGCTTTCTTT.